Below, 25 T cell receptor beta chains from the same sample are listed, as sequenced in a study of cytomegalovirus exposure and HLA in healthy donors. This PCR relied on a set of 60 Vbeta primers and 13 Jbeta primers. TCRdb's copy holds only in-frame clones and misses some; the assay was immunoSEQ multiplex PCR. The sample includes approximately 240,000 clones, 82% of them seen just once. The sequenced sample consisted of PBMCs. The receptors come from a middle-aged woman in good health and CMV-seropositive.

The V and J genes are TRBV25-1 and TRBJ1-3; D remains ambiguous. CDR3 length: 15 residues. CDR1 and CDR2 from the germline V gene are MGHDK and SYGVNS. Trimming left V 1 base short and J 0 bases short, with 7 bases between. CDR3 residues: CASSESPFSGNTIYF. In DNA form, the CDR3 reads TGTGCCAGCAGTGAATCTCCCTTCTCTGGAAACACCATATATTTT.

The V call is TRBV4-3, the J call TRBJ2-1, with 8 bases lining up with TRBD2. From germline, CDR1 is LGHNA and CDR2 YSLEER. J was trimmed by 6 bases and V by 6 bases; bases with no gene match: 13. The CDR3 is made up of 16 amino acids. CDR3 in DNA: TGCGCCAGCAGGAGAGAAGCGGGAGAGGCCCCCAATGAGCAGTTCTTC. It codes for CASRREAGEAPNEQFF.

The chain carries TRBV2 and TRBJ2-1, with TRBD2 matching over 8 bases. Germline V gives CDR1 SNHLY, CDR2 FYNNEI. This CDR3 has 14 amino acids. Unmatched junction bases numbered 4, after V lost 3 bases and J lost 6 bases. The CDR3 loop is CASSDSGRINEQFF. Here the CDR3 DNA reads TGTGCCAGCAGTGACAGCGGGAGAATCAATGAGCAGTTCTTC.

This sequence joins TRBV7-2 and TRBJ2-3; 7 bases map to TRBD2. V gave up 5 bases and J gave up 4 bases; unmatched junction bases: 12. CDR3 length: 16 residues. CDR1 is SGHTA, CDR2 FQGNSA, per germline. CDR3 nucleotide sequence: TGTGCCAGCAGCGCCCGGAGCGGGGCAAGAGCAGATACGCAGTATTTT. This encodes CASSARSGARADTQYF.

V is TRBV21-1 and J is TRBJ2-7; whether TRBD2, the table's D call, matches the DNA was not checked. TRBV21-1 is an annotated pseudogene. The CDR3 sequence is 19 residues long. In nucleotides, the CDR3 is TGTGCCAGCAGCACTCTGGAGGGACTAGCGGGGTTTTACTCCTACGAGCAGTACTTC. This gives the protein CASSTLEGLAGFYSYEQYF.

The chain couples TRBV18 to TRBJ2-3; 8 bases match TRBD2. The CDR3 consists of 17 residues. CDR1 and CDR2 (germline): KGHSH, LQKENI. V shed 3 bases, J shed 1 base, and the junction held 9 bases outside the gene matches. CDR3 bases: TGTGCCAGCTCACCCCTTTTTGTTAGCGGGGGCACAGATACGCAGTATTTT. This sequence encodes CASSPLFVSGGTDTQYF.

This chain connects TRBV7-9 to TRBJ1-4; 7 nucleotides match TRBD1. Germline CDR1 is SEHNR and CDR2 is FQNEAQ (reference sequence). This CDR3 is built from 11 residues. After removal of 5 bases from V and 15 bases from J, the junction contained 6 bases not matched to a gene. CDR3 amino acids: CASSTPGTVFF. CDR3 DNA: TGTGCCAGCAGCACCCCCGGGACAGTGTTTTTT.

The CDR3 DNA reads TGTGCCAGCAGTATCGGACAGGGTGTCTATGGCTACACCTTC. Translated: CASSIGQGVYGYTF. The chain recombines TRBV28 with TRBJ1-2; TRBD1 aligns across 8 bases. V was pared by 5 bases and J by 4 bases, with 6 bases of the junction left unmatched. CDR3 size: 14 residues. Looked up from germline, CDR1 is MDHEN and CDR2 is SYDVKM.

In this sample, this clone turned up once. The chain uses TRBV30 and TRBJ2-3, with D tentatively TRBD1 (7 bases). Germline V lookup: CDR1 GTSNPN, CDR2 SVGIG (reference sequence). V was clipped by 2 bases and J by 4 bases, with 16 bases between them. The CDR3 sequence is 15 residues long. The CDR3 DNA follows: TGTGCCTGGAGTAGAGGAGGGGGCTTTTCAGATACGCAGTATTTT. As protein: CAWSRGGGFSDTQYF.

The rearrangement links TRBV2 to TRBJ1-3; TRBD1 aligns across 7 bases. CDR1 and CDR2 from the germline V gene are SNHLY and FYNNEI. J gave up 7 bases and V 6 bases, and 9 bases lay outside the gene matches. The length of the CDR3 is 14 residues. CDR3 coding DNA: TGTGCCAGCAGCCCACAGGGGTATTTGAACACCATATATTTT. Translated, it gives CASSPQGYLNTIYF.

This clone was seen a few times. V usage is TRBV13 and J usage is TRBJ2-3; the match to TRBD2 covers 12 bases. The J segment lost 1 base and the V segment lost 5 bases, leaving 10 bases of the junction unmatched. In germline, CDR1 is PRHDT, CDR2 FYEKMQ (reference sequence). The CDR3 covers 18 residues. CDR3 loop: CASSQRLAGEGGTDTQYF. CDR3 coding DNA: TGTGCCAGCAGCCAGCGACTAGCGGGAGAGGGTGGCACAGATACGCAGTATTTT.

The chain links TRBV4-1 to TRBJ2-1; 8 bases are shared with TRBD2. Germline trimming cut 5 bases from V and 5 bases from J; bases unmatched to any gene: 8. The CDR3 spans 15 residues. Germline lookup yields CDR1 MGHRA and CDR2 YSYEKL. This CDR3 is CASSYSGTRNNEQFF. The CDR3 nucleotides read TGCGCCAGCAGCTACTCCGGGACTAGAAACAATGAGCAGTTCTTC.

This clone was found once. The chain couples TRBV11-3 to TRBJ2-2; D gene ambiguous. The length of the CDR3 is 15 residues. CDR1 is SGHNT and CDR2 is YENEEA in the germline V gene. V was pared by 1 base and J by 1 base, with 7 bases between. CDR3 sequence: CASSLGEWNTGELFF. The CDR3, as DNA: TGTGCCAGCAGCTTAGGAGAATGGAACACCGGGGAGCTGTTTTTT.

CDR3 sequence reads: CASSSGTATAEAFF. DNA for the CDR3: TGCGCCAGCAGCTCCGGGACAGCCACGGCTGAAGCTTTCTTT. The chain employs TRBV5-1 and TRBJ1-1; TRBD1 matches at 7 bases. The CDR3 is made up of 14 amino acids. V shed 3 bases and J 6 bases; nucleotides not matched to a gene: 8. From germline, CDR1 is SGHRS and CDR2 YFSETQ. The whole variable domain, remainder taken from reference TRBV5-1 and TRBJ1-1, is KAGVTQTPRYLIKTRGQQVTLSCSPISGHRSVSWYQQTPGQGLQFLFEYFSETQRNKGNFPGRFSGRQFSNSRSEMNVSTLELGDSALYLCASSSGTATAEAFFGQGTRLTVV.

The chain links TRBV30 to TRBJ2-1, with a tentative D call TRBD2 (6 bases). V lost 0 bases to trimming and J lost 1 base, with 16 bases between them. The CDR3 runs 17 residues. CDR1 and CDR2 (germline): GTSNPN, SVGIG (reference sequence). In DNA, the CDR3 is TGTGCCTGGAGTGTACGGAATTGGGGAGGATCCTACAATGAGCAGTTCTTC. Translating it yields CAWSVRNWGGSYNEQFF.

V is TRBV9 and J is TRBJ2-3; 15 nucleotides line up with TRBD2. This CDR3 is 15 amino acids long. Germline V gene data show CDR1 as SGDLS and CDR2 as YYNGEE. Trimming took 3 bases from V and 11 from J; bases not matched to a gene: 7. CDR3 region: CASSEGTSGRFRQYF. The CDR3 bases are TGTGCCAGCAGCGAAGGGACTAGCGGGAGGTTTAGGCAGTATTTT.

The rearrangement uses TRBV21-1 and TRBJ2-3; the table assigns TRBD1, which was not confirmed against the DNA. TRBV21-1 is a known pseudogene. This CDR3 region has 17 residues. The CDR3 DNA reads as TGTGCCAGCAGCAAAGGGCCAAGGCAGGGGTCAACAGATACGCAGTATTTT. It codes for CASSKGPRQGSTDTQYF.

V usage is TRBV7-4 and J usage is TRBJ2-6; D is perhaps TRBD1 (5 bases). Trimming took 4 bases from V and 3 from J, leaving 28 bases between them. The CDR3 runs 21 residues. Germline V lookup: CDR1 SGHVT, CDR2 SQSDAQ. The CDR3 nucleotides read TGTGCCAGCAGCTCCGCCAACGGGCAGGGCGTGTGTTGGAGTGGGGCCAACGTCCTGACTTTC. As protein: CASSSANGQGVCWSGANVLTF.

The genes are TRBV9 and TRBJ2-1; 11 nucleotides line up with TRBD1. Losses at the gene ends were 3 bases for V and 4 bases for J; bases not matched to a gene: 6. CDR3 length: 16 amino acids. CDR1 SGDLS and CDR2 YYNGEE come from the germline V gene. The CDR3 sequence: CASSGGQGAGYNEQFF. The CDR3 coding sequence is TGTGCCAGCAGCGGCGGACAGGGGGCAGGTTACAATGAGCAGTTCTTC.

V gene TRBV9 combines with J gene TRBJ2-6, with 10 positions matching TRBD2. Per germline, CDR1 SGDLS and CDR2 YYNGEE. The CDR3 contains 16 residues. Trimming removed 8 bases from V and 3 bases from J; junction bases left unmatched: 8. This CDR3 reads CASNSGGAVGANVLTF. Written as DNA, the CDR3 is TGTGCCAGTAACAGCGGGGGGGCCGTTGGGGCCAACGTCCTGACTTTC.

The rearrangement joins TRBV5-8 to TRBJ2-1, with 12 bases aligning to TRBD1. Looked up from germline, CDR1 is SGHTS and CDR2 is YDEGEE. The CDR3 covers 16 residues. V was pared by 5 bases and J by 7 bases, with 10 bases of the junction left unmatched. CDR3 region: CASRLTRDRGRNEQFF. The CDR3 DNA sequence: TGTGCCAGCAGACTCACGCGGGACAGGGGGCGGAATGAGCAGTTCTTC.

J is TRBJ1-1 and V is TRBV7-3; D gene unclear. V lost 4 bases and J 3 bases, leaving 9 bases between the germline ends. This CDR3 is 13 amino acids long. The V gene's germline CDR1 is SGHTA and CDR2 FQGTGA. The CDR3, as DNA: TGTGCCAGCAGCTCCGATCGGGACACTGAAGCTTTCTTT. Translated, it gives CASSSDRDTEAFF.

The chain carries TRBV5-4 and TRBJ2-7; D might be TRBD2 (6 bases). V lost 2 bases and J lost 7, with 13 bases in between. In germline, CDR1 is SGHNT, CDR2 YYREEE (reference sequence). The CDR3 covers 13 residues. This chain's CDR3 is CASSLQSGAEQYF. The CDR3, as DNA: TGTGCCAGCAGCTTACAGTCGGGAGCGGAGCAGTACTTC.

The genes are TRBV30 and TRBJ1-1; no reliable D call. CDR1 is GTSNPN and CDR2 is SVGIG in the germline V gene (reference sequence). The CDR3 contains 12 residues. The V and J ends lost 2 bases and 4 bases respectively, with 8 bases between them. The CDR3 sequence is CAWSRSSTEAFF. The DNA of the CDR3 is TGTGCCTGGAGTAGGAGTAGCACTGAAGCTTTCTTT.

V gene TRBV19 combines with J gene TRBJ1-1; no firm D call. The germline V gene has CDR1 LNHDA and CDR2 SQIVND (reference sequence). The CDR3 is 15 residues long. V was trimmed by 7 bases and J by 1 base, leaving 16 bases between them. CDR3 DNA sequence: TGTGCCAGTAATTATGGGGTACGGGAGAACACTGAAGCTTTCTTT. Its protein product is CASNYGVRENTEAFF.